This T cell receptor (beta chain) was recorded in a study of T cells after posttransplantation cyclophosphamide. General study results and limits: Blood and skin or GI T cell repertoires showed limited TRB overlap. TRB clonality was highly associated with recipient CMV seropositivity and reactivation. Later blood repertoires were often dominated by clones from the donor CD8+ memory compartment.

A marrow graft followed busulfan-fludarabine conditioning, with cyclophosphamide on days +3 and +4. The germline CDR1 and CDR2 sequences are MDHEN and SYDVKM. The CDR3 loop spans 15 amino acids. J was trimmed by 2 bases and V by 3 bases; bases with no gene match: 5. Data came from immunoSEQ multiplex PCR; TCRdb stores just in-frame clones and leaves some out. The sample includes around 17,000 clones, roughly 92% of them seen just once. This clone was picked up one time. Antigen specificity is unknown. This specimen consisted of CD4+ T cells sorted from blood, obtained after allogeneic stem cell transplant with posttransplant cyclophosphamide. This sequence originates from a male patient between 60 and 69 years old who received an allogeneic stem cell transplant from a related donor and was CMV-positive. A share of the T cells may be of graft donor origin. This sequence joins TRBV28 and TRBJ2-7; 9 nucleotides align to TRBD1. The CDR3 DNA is TGTGCCAGCAGTTTCCTGGGACAGGGACCCTACGAGCAGTACTTC. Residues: CASSFLGQGPYEQYF.